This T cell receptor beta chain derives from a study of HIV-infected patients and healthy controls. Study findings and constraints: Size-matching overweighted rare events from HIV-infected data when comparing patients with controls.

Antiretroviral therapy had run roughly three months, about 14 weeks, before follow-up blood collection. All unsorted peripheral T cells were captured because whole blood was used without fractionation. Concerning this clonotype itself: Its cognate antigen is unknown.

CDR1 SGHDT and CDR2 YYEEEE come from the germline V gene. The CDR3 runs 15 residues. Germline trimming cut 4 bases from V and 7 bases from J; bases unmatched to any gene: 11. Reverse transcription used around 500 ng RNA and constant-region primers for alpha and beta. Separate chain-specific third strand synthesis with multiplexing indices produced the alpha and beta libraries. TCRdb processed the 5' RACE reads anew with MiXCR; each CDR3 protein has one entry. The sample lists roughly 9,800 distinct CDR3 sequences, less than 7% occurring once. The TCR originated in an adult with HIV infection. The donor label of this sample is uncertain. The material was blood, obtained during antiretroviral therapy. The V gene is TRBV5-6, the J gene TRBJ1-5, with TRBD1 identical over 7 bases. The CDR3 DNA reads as TGTGCCAGCAGCCAGGGACAGTCACGACGGCAGCCCCAGCATTTT. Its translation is CASSQGQSRRQPQHF.